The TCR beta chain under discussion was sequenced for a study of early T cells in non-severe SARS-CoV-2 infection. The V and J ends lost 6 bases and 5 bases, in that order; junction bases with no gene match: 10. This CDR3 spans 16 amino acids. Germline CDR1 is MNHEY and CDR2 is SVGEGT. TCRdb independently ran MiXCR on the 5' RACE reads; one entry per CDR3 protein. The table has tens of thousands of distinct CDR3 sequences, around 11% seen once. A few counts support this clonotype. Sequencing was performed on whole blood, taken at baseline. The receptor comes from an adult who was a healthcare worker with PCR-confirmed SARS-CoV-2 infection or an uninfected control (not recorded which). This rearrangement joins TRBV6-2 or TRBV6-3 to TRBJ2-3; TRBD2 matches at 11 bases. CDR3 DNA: TGTGCCAGCAGCCCCATCCTAGCGGGGGGCAGAGATACGCAGTATTTT. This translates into CASSPILAGGRDTQYF.